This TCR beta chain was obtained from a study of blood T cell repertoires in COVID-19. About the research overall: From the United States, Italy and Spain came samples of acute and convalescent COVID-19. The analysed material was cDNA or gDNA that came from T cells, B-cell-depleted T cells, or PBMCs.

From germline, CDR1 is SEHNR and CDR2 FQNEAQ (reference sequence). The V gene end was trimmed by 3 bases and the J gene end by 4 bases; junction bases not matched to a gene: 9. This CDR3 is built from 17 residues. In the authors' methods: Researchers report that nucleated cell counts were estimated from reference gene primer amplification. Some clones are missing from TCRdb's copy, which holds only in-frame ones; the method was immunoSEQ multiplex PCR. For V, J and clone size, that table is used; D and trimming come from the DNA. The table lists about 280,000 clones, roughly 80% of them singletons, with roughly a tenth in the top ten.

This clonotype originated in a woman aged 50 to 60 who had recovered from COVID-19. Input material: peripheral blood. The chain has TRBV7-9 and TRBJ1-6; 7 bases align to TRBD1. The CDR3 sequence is CASSFHPGTAYNSPLHF. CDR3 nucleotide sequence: TGTGCCAGCAGCTTCCACCCCGGGACAGCTTATAATTCACCCCTCCACTTT.